This TCR beta chain was captured by sequencing in a study of T cells after yellow fever vaccination. The V gene end was trimmed by 1 base and the J gene end by 4 bases; junction bases not matched to a gene: 12. CDR1 and CDR2 (germline): SGHDN, FVKESK. The CDR3 is 17 amino acids. Study-level results: Clonotypes shared by both compartments, CD4 and CD8, made up a small share. Subsequent booster samples again held most clones from primary vaccination (nearly 98% CD4, 85% to 90% CD8).

This clonotype appeared many times. What it binds is unknown. TCRdb processed the 5' RACE reads anew with MiXCR; each CDR3 protein has one entry. This table holds 250,000 or so distinct CDR3 sequences, approximately 3.5% found once. The sample here was PBMCs, taken 15 days after the yellow fever booster vaccination. The gene calls are TRBV14 and TRBJ1-2; 7 bases fit TRBD1. The TCR sequence derives from a man younger than 35 who received the YFV17D yellow fever vaccine. The CDR3 reads CASSQVSAGGTGYGYTF. CDR3 DNA sequence: TGTGCCAGCAGCCAAGTTTCTGCAGGGGGTACGGGCTATGGCTACACCTTC.